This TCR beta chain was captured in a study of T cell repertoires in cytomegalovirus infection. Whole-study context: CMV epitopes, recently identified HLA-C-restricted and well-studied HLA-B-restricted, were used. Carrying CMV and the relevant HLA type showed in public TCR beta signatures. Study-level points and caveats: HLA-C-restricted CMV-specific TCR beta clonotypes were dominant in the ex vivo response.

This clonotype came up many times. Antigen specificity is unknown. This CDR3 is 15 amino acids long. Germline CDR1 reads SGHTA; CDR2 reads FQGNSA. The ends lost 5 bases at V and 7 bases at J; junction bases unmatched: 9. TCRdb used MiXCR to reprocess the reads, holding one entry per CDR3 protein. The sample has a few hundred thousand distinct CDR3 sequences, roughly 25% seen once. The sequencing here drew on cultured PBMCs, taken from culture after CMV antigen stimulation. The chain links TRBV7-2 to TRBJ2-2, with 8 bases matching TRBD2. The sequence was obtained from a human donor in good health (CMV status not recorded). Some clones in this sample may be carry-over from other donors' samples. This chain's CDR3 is CASSARGTSSGELFF. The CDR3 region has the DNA TGTGCCAGCAGCGCTCGCGGGACTAGTAGCGGGGAGCTGTTTTTT. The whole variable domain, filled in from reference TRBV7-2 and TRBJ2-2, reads GAGVSQSPSNKVTEKGKDVELRCDPISGHTALYWYRQSLGQGLEFLIYFQGNSAPDKSGLPSDRFSAERTGGSVSTLTIQRTQQEDSAVYLCASSARGTSSGELFFGEGSRLTVL.